This T cell receptor beta chain was captured in a study of tumor-infiltrating lymphocytes in primary liver carcinoma. From approximately 0.5 ug of total RNA, TCR beta-specific cDNA was reverse-transcribed using a constant-region primer. Modified slightly, ARM-PCR produced TCR beta libraries over three nested multiplex PCR rounds. The opening two PCR rounds, approximately 10 cycles each, paired TRBV1-TRBV30 forward primers with a C-beta reverse primer. TCRdb reprocessed the multiplex PCR reads with MiXCR, giving one entry per CDR3 protein. This table has tens of thousands of distinct CDR3 sequences, under 75% appearing once. CDR1 MNHEY and CDR2 SVGEGT come from the germline V gene. The length of the CDR3 is 14 residues. In regard to this clonotype: Germline and junction disagree at one end, which may indicate a read error.

DNA and RNA were both co-extracted from about 19-30 mg of bulk tissue that had not been sorted. The sample was tumor-adjacent normal liver tissue. V is TRBV6-2 or TRBV6-3 and J is TRBJ2-7; D gene ambiguous. This receptor was taken from a man aged 35-49 years with primary liver carcinoma and hepatitis B virus infection. Written as DNA, the CDR3 is TGTACCAGCAGTTACTTGGACGATTCCTACGAGCAGTACTTC. Translating gives CTSSYLDDSYEQYF.